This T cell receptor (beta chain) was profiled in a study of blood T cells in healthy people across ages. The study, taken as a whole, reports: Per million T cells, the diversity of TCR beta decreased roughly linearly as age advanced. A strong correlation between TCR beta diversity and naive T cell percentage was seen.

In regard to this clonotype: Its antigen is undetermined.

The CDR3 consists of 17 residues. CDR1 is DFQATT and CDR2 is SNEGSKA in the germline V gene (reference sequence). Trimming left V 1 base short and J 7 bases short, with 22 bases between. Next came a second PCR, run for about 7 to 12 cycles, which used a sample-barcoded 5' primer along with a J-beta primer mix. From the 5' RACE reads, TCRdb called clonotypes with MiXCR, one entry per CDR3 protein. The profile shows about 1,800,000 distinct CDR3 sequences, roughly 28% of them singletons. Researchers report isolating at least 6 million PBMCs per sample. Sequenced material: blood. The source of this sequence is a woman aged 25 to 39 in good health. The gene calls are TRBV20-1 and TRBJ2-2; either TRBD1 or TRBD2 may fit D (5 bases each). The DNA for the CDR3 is TGCAGTGCTAGAGCTCCCGTCGGGGCGGTACCTATCGGGGAGCTGTTTTTT. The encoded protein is CSARAPVGAVPIGELFF.